This TCR beta chain was obtained from a study of OX40 agonist ivuxolimab in advanced cancers. Across the whole study: It was permissible to have had prior anti-PD-1, anti-PD-L1 or anti-CTLA-4 therapy, and approximately 38% had some.

Using immunoSEQ multiplex PCR, the repertoire was profiled, and TCRdb retains in-frame clones only, with some absent. The table shows some 110,000 clones, with roughly 92% occurring only once. To note about this clone: Its specificity is unknown.

Exclusion of a patient followed from autoimmune disease history or systemic immunosuppression. Patients had blood sampled at baseline and again on cycle 4 day 1 and cycle 7 day 1. Germline V gene lookup returns CDR1 LNHNV and CDR2 YYDKDF (reference sequence). This CDR3 contains 14 residues. V was pared by 3 bases and J by 6 bases, with 12 bases between. Study conclusions and caveats: Averaging showed that CD8+ T cells had more expanded clones than CD4+ did.

The V call is TRBV15, the J call TRBJ1-5; perhaps TRBD1 as D (5 bases). This specimen was CD4+ or CD8+ T cells sorted from blood, taken in a trial of the OX40 agonist ivuxolimab. The receptor was derived from an adult with an advanced solid tumor such as melanoma, head and neck, liver or kidney cancer. The CDR3 region is CATSSTGIVQPQHF. DNA for the CDR3: TGTGCCACCAGCAGTACAGGTATCGTTCAGCCCCAGCATTTT.